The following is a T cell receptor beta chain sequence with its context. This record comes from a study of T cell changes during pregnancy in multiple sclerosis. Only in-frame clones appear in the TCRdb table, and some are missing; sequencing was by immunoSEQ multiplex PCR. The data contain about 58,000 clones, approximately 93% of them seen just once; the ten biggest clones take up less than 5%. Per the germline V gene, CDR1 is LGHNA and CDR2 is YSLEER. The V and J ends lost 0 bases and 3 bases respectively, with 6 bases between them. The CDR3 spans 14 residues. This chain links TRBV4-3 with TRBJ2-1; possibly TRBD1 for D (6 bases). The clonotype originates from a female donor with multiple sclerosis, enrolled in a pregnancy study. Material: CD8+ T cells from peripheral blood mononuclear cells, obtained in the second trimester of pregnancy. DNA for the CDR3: TGCGCCAGCAGCCAAGACAGGGGCTACAATGAGCAGTTCTTC. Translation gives CASSQDRGYNEQFF.